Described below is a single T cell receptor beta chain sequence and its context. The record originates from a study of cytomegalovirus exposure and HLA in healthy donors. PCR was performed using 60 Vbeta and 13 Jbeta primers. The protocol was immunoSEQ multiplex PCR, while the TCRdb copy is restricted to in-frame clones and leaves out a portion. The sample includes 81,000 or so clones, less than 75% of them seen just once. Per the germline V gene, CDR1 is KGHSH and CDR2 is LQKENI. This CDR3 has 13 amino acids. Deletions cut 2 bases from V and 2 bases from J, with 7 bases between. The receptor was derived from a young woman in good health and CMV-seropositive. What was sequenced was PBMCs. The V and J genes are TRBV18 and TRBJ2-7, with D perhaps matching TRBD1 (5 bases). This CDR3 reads CASSPGATYEQYF. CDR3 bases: TGTGCCAGCTCACCAGGGGCTACCTACGAGCAGTACTTC.